What follows describes a single TCR beta chain. The data were taken from a study of blood T cell repertoires in COVID-19. Overall study context: Sample material is recorded as cDNA or gDNA derived from T cells, B-cell-depleted T cells, or PBMCs.

The germline V and J ends were trimmed by 0 bases and 7 bases, with 10 bases remaining between them. This CDR3 region has 15 residues. Germline CDR1 LGHNA, CDR2 YNFKEQ. Original handling: Amplification from reference gene primers served as the basis for estimated nucleated cell counts. Sequencing used immunoSEQ multiplex PCR; TCRdb keeps in-frame clones, though not all of them. The DNA gave D and trimming, while V, J and clone size come from that table. The sample shows over 100,000 clones, about 91% of them seen only once. V usage is TRBV4-2 and J usage is TRBJ1-6; D is unclear. Input material: peripheral blood. This receptor was identified in a human donor in a cohort sampled during active COVID-19. CDR3 in DNA: TGTGCCAGCAGCCAAGATATTCCAGGAAATTCACCCCTCCACTTT. It translates to CASSQDIPGNSPLHF.